What follows is one TCR beta chain and its context. This clonotype showed up just once. Its antigen is unknown. No base quality values were provided; no much bigger clone lies one nucleotide off. One read gives only weak evidence. Systemically healthy Caucasian individuals from Russia, 39 in total and aged roughly 6 to 95 years, were included as donors. Each donor gave about 9.8 milliliters of peripheral blood, drawn into EDTA-treated Vacutainer tubes. Ficoll-Paque density-gradient centrifugation was used to isolate PBMCs, with at least 6.5 million per sample. Trizol reagent was used to extract total RNA from PBMCs, with at least 5.5 micrograms per sample. For every donor, flow cytometry on a PBMC aliquot measured the percentage of naive CD45RAhigh/CD27high T cells. The data originate from a study of blood T cells in healthy people across ages (dated by TCRdb to about 2015). General notes on the study: In model experiments, template switching captured about one uniquely barcoded TCR beta cDNA molecule for every two T cells. To track age-related changes in TCR beta repertoire diversity, the study relied on deep sequencing normalized with unique cDNA molecular identifiers. The donors were divided into four age groups: young (average around 17 years), middle-aged (about 39), aged (approximately 62) and long-lived (approximately 74). To avoid experimental bias, donors of different ages were spread randomly across the sequencing lanes. Using the same blood draw, the study looked at two additional independent replicas of 1 million unique cDNA reads for two donors, one aged 18 to 29 and the other aged 80 or older. What the research found in general, with its limitations: As age increased, observed TCR beta diversity per million T cells dropped in a roughly linear way, and a significant reduction was already evident by age about 40. Because the CMV infection status of the donors was unknown, age-related changes in expanded clonotypes may potentially have been confounded. Since profiling was done on bulk unsorted PBMCs, naive and antigen-experienced compartments could not be conclusively compared. Compared with the aged group, the long-lived group had more naive CD4+ T cells, fewer expanded clones and increased TCR diversity, a pattern suggesting age selection. Estimates of total diversity based on one million sequenced T cells were considered lower bounds and underestimates. A strong correlation was found between observed TCR beta diversity and the percentage of naive T cells measured by flow cytometry.

V is pruned by 1 base and J by 0 bases, leaving 6 bases of the junction without a gene match. CDR1 is given as DFQATT and CDR2 as SNEGSKA, both from the germline V gene (reference sequence). Measured from the cysteine to the phenylalanine, the CDR3 is 16 residues long. Only the CDR3 DNA is retained, 48 bases long and in frame from the first base. The receptor library was made with 5' RACE. Sequenced on an Illumina HiSeq 2500. A second PCR of about 7 to 12 cycles was performed with a sample-barcoded 5' primer and a J-beta primer mix. Each TCR beta cDNA molecule received a unique molecular identifier from a template-switch 5' adaptor carrying 12 random nucleotides. Each sample yielded at least 2.5 million CDR3-containing paired-end reads. First-strand cDNA was synthesized from all RNA with the Mint cDNA synthesis kit, primed by a TRBC-specific oligonucleotide. Following uracil-DNA glycosylase treatment, a first 18-cycle PCR with universal primers M1SS and BC2_uni_R was performed on all cDNA. The original methods were these. For normalization, 1 million high-quality reads were randomly selected from each sample, with every read carrying a distinct molecular identifier. Instead of being binned into consensus sequences, reads that shared molecular identifiers were thrown out. CDR3 identification, clonotype clustering and error correction used MiTCR with a Q25 quality threshold and the strictest error-elimination algorithm. A nonparametric unseen species model with Euler transformation was used to estimate a lower bound on total TCR beta diversity. Starting from the raw public reads, TCRdb applied fastp trimming at Q25, assembled clones with MiXCR and retained in-frame beta chains. Duplicate CDR3 protein sequences are folded into a single record with the most common DNA and genes. TCRdb's processing, not the authors', yielded these V and J calls. Here the sample has roughly 1,700,000 distinct CDR3 sequences; 28% occur a single time. The ten largest clones add up to approximately 7.7% of the sample.

The sequenced sample was blood. The receptor's source is a woman under 40 in good health. The rearrangement combines TRBV20-1 with TRBJ2-3, with 8 junctional bases fitting TRBD2. The DNA is as follows: TGCAGTGCTAGAGGGGTCAGCGGGGGAAGCACAGATACGCAGTATTTT. This codes for CSARGVSGGSTDTQYF.